This T cell receptor (beta chain) was documented in a study of cytomegalovirus exposure and HLA in healthy donors. There are 13 residues in the CDR3. In germline, CDR1 is MNHEY, CDR2 SVGAGI. The trim removed 2 bases at V and 10 bases at J, leaving 6 bases unmatched. PCR involved 60 Vbeta and 13 Jbeta primers. TCRdb keeps only in-frame clones here, not all; method: immunoSEQ multiplex PCR. The sample has approximately 150,000 clones, 84% seen once. In its sample, this clone ranks as medium-sized. Its antigen is not identified. Findings of the study overall: In a later analysis, donors in an Asian-associated ancestry cluster reportedly had fewer N-insertions in productive TCRs than the cohort mean. Within an earlier analysis, most TCR beta V segments proved productive either about 90% or about 30% of the time. The presence/absence work took it that sequencing depth was about the same across donors.

V usage is TRBV6-5 and J usage is TRBJ1-1; 8 positions agree with TRBD1. The sample comprised PBMCs. The TCR sequence derives from a boy under 10 years old in good health and CMV-seronegative. This CDR3 is CASSYGQGFSAFF. The DNA for the CDR3 is TGTGCCAGCAGTTACGGACAGGGTTTCTCAGCTTTCTTT.